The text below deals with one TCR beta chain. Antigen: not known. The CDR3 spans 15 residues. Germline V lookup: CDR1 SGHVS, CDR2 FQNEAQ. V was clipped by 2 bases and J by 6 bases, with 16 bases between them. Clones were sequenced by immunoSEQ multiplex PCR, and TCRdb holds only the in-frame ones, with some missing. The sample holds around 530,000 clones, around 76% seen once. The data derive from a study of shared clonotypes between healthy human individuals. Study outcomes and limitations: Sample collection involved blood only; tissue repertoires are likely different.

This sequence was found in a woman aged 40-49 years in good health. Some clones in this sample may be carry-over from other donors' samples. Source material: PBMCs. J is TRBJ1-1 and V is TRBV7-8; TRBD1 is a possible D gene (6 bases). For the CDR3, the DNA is TGTGCCAGCAGCTTAAATGCAGGGGTTGTGCCTGAAGCTTTCTTT. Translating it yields CASSLNAGVVPEAFF.